The rows below give T cell receptor beta chains drawn from one sample of a study of Ad26.COV2.S vaccination and SARS-CoV-2 variants. The assay was immunoSEQ multiplex PCR, and TCRdb's table has in-frame clones only and misses some. The sample gives 440,000 or so clones, less than 95% of which show up once; around 4.2% is in the top ten. Sample: peripheral blood, taken in a trial of Ad26.COV2.S vaccine versus placebo. The receptors derive from a person aged 18-60 years who received the Ad26.COV2.S COVID-19 vaccine or a placebo. The CDR3 runs from the conserved cysteine through the conserved F or W. A D gene is named only where the DNA matches it firmly. Size is omitted from some rows. Given values are once, few, many or a class for expanded clones.

size,V,D,J,CDR3,DNA
-,TRBV5-6,TRBD2,TRBJ2-1,CASSALAGNSYNEQFF,TGTGCCAGCAGCGCCCTAGCGGGTAACTCCTACAATGAGCAGTTCTTC
-,TRBV10-3,TRBD1,TRBJ1-5,CAISEQGGTQPQHF,TGTGCCATCAGTGAACAAGGGGGCACTCAGCCCCAGCATTTT
-,TRBV12-3/TRBV12-4,-,TRBJ2-7,CASSFRGIGEQYF,TGTGCCAGCAGTTTTAGGGGCATCGGCGAGCAGTACTTC
-,TRBV7-6,-,TRBJ2-2,CASSSSGGRGYAGELFF,TGTGCCAGCAGCTCCTCTGGTGGGAGAGGATATGCCGGGGAGCTGTTTTTT
-,TRBV6-1,-,TRBJ2-2,CASSEVGWGTGELFF,TGTGCCAGCAGTGAAGTAGGTTGGGGAACCGGGGAGCTGTTTTTT
-,TRBV2,-,TRBJ1-4,CASSYNEKLFF,TGTGCCAGCAGTTATAATGAAAAACTGTTTTTT
few,TRBV18,-,TRBJ2-6,CASSPVGSGANVLTF,TGTGCCAGCTCACCCGTGGGCTCTGGGGCCAACGTCCTGACTTTC
-,TRBV27,TRBD2,TRBJ2-4,CARTSGRALVNIQYF,TGTGCCAGGACTAGCGGGAGGGCCCTCGTAAACATTCAGTACTTC
-,TRBV9,-,TRBJ2-6,CASSPLPPQGNGANVLTF,TGTGCCAGCAGCCCACTTCCACCTCAGGGAAATGGGGCCAACGTCCTGACTTTC
-,TRBV18,-,TRBJ1-5,CASSSDSNQPQHF,TGTGCCAGCTCATCCGATAGCAATCAGCCCCAGCATTTT
-,TRBV27,-,TRBJ2-3,CASGEQPLTDTQYF,TGTGCCAGCGGGGAACAGCCGCTCACAGATACGCAGTATTTT
-,TRBV24-1,-,TRBJ2-2,CATSDLTGELFF,TGTGCCACCAGTGATTTAACCGGGGAGCTGTTTTTT
-,TRBV5-4,-,TRBJ2-2,CASSFGAGELFF,TGTGCCAGCAGCTTCGGGGCGGGGGAGCTGTTTTTT
once,TRBV27,TRBD2,TRBJ2-2,CASSLWGGHELFF,TGTGCCAGCAGCCTTTGGGGGGGTCACGAGCTGTTTTTT
once,TRBV5-1,TRBD1,TRBJ2-7,CASSNDRAAYEQYF,TGCGCCAGCAGCAATGACAGGGCTGCTTACGAGCAGTACTTC
once,TRBV4-3,TRBD2,TRBJ2-7,CASSQGLALTYEQYF,TGCGCCAGCAGCCAAGGACTAGCGCTTACCTACGAGCAGTACTTC
-,TRBV7-6,TRBD1,TRBJ1-4,CASSLVAGSGTGQEKLFF,TGTGCCAGCAGCTTAGTGGCAGGGTCCGGGACAGGGCAGGAAAAACTGTTTTTT
-,TRBV13,-,TRBJ1-1,CASIPGVLTNTEAFF,TGTGCCAGCATCCCGGGGGTGCTTACGAACACTGAAGCTTTCTTT
-,TRBV9,TRBD1,TRBJ2-1,CASSVSDRGNEQFF,TGTGCCAGCAGCGTGTCGGACAGGGGCAATGAGCAGTTCTTC
-,TRBV27,TRBD2,TRBJ2-7,CASSMGLAGTYEQYF,TGTGCCAGCAGTATGGGACTAGCGGGCACCTACGAGCAGTACTTC
-,TRBV24-1,-,TRBJ2-3,CATSDGPQWDTQYF,TGTGCCACCAGTGATGGGCCGCAATGGGATACGCAGTATTTT
few,TRBV9,-,TRBJ2-3,CASSVGTGWGGTDTQYF,TGTGCCAGCAGCGTAGGTACGGGGTGGGGAGGCACAGATACGCAGTATTTT
-,TRBV25-1,-,TRBJ2-2,CASSRFGETGELFF,TGTGCCAGCTCTCGATTCGGGGAGACCGGGGAGCTGTTTTTT
-,TRBV3-1/TRBV3-2,-,TRBJ1-6,CASSQEASPLHF,TGTGCCAGCAGCCAAGAGGCCTCACCCCTCCACTTT
-,TRBV5-4,-,TRBJ2-6,CASSTSLGSGANVLTF,TGTGCCAGCAGCACATCATTGGGGTCTGGGGCCAACGTCCTGACTTTC
-,TRBV7-2,-,TRBJ1-4,CASSYRATNEKLFF,TGTGCCAGCAGCTACAGGGCGACTAATGAAAAACTGTTTTTT
-,TRBV5-1,TRBD2,TRBJ2-3,CASSLEASGSSTDTQYF,TGCGCCAGCAGCTTGGAGGCTAGCGGGTCTAGCACAGATACGCAGTATTTT
-,TRBV28,-,TRBJ1-5,CASSLSSRRNQPQHF,TGTGCCAGCAGTTTATCCAGCAGACGCAATCAGCCCCAGCATTTT
-,TRBV10-3,TRBD2,TRBJ2-3,CAISESGGGTDTQYF,TGTGCCATCAGTGAGTCGGGGGGGGGCACAGATACGCAGTATTTT
-,TRBV6-1,-,TRBJ2-1,CASSEATGPIYNEQFF,TGTGCCAGCAGTGAAGCGACGGGGCCCATCTACAATGAGCAGTTCTTC
once,TRBV28,-,TRBJ1-6,CASSLPGTSIGALHF,TGTGCCAGCAGTTTACCCGGGACTTCCATAGGGGCCCTCCACTTT
-,TRBV5-1,-,TRBJ2-6,CASSLTGLGANVLTF,TGCGCCAGCAGCTTGACAGGGCTCGGGGCCAACGTCCTGACTTTC
-,TRBV6-5,TRBD2,TRBJ2-1,CASSSSGAYYNEQFF,TGTGCCAGCAGTTCTAGCGGGGCCTACTACAATGAGCAGTTCTTC
once,TRBV6-5,-,TRBJ2-7,CASSYSVTGAQQYF,TGTGCCAGCAGTTACTCGGTGACGGGGGCCCAGCAGTACTTC
few,TRBV9,TRBD1,TRBJ1-2,CASSSRTGLKYGYTF,TGTGCCAGCAGCTCTCGGACAGGATTAAAGTATGGCTACACCTTC
-,TRBV19,TRBD1,TRBJ1-5,CASSAAAGTASNQPQHF,TGTGCCAGTAGTGCCGCCGCCGGGACAGCCAGCAATCAGCCCCAGCATTTT
once,TRBV7-6,TRBD1,TRBJ1-3,CASSLGQGAYTIYF,TGTGCCAGCAGCTTAGGACAGGGGGCATACACCATATATTTT
-,TRBV19,-,TRBJ2-2,CASSRRQVDTGELFF,TGTGCCAGTAGTCGGCGACAGGTCGACACCGGGGAGCTGTTTTTT
-,TRBV7-5,-,TRBJ2-7,CARSFKRDRDFEQYF,TGTGCCAGAAGCTTCAAACGGGACAGGGACTTCGAGCAGTACTTC
-,TRBV23-1,-,TRBJ2-3,CASSQSTGFTDTQYF,TGCGCCAGCAGTCAATCGACAGGATTCACAGATACGCAGTATTTT
-,TRBV27,-,TRBJ2-7,CASSLSIRWGEQYF,TGTGCCAGCAGTTTATCCATCCGTTGGGGCGAGCAGTACTTC
-,TRBV19,-,TRBJ2-3,CASSRAIIGTDTQYF,TGTGCCAGTAGTAGGGCCATAATAGGCACAGATACGCAGTATTTT
-,TRBV4-2,-,TRBJ2-5,CASSLLWDSQETQYF,TGTGCCAGCAGCCTACTTTGGGACTCCCAAGAGACCCAGTACTTC
-,TRBV7-9,-,TRBJ2-1,CASSWRGGHQSGYNEQFF,TGTGCCAGCAGCTGGAGGGGCGGCCATCAATCGGGCTACAATGAGCAGTTCTTC
-,TRBV25-1,-,TRBJ2-5,CASSDLGTSGATQYF,TGTGCCAGCAGTGACCTTGGGACCTCGGGGGCGACCCAGTACTTC
once,TRBV28,-,TRBJ2-7,CASSGPDRSYEQYF,TGTGCCAGCTCAGGGCCGGACCGATCCTACGAGCAGTACTTC
-,TRBV19,-,TRBJ2-7,CASTVAGSPHEQYF,TGTGCCAGTACCGTCGCGGGGTCTCCCCACGAGCAGTACTTC
-,TRBV11-2,TRBD2,TRBJ2-5,CASSLAGLAGETQYF,TGTGCCAGCAGCTTAGCAGGACTAGCGGGAGAGACCCAGTACTTC
-,TRBV7-9,-,TRBJ2-3,CASSLGTSTDTQYF,TGTGCCAGCAGCTTGGGGACTAGCACAGATACGCAGTATTTT